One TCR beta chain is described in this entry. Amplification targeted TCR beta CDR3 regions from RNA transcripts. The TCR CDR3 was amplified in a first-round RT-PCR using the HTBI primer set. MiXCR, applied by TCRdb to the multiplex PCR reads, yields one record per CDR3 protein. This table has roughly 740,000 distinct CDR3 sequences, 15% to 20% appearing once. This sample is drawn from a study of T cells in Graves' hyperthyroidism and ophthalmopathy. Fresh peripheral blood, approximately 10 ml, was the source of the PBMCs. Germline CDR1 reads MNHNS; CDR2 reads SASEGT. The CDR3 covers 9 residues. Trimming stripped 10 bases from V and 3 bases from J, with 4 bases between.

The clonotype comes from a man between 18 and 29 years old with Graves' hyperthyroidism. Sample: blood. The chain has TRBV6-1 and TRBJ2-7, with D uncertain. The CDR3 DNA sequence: TGTGCCACGGACTACGAGCAGTACTTC. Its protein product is CATDYEQYF.